The entry below describes one T cell receptor (beta chain). Its antigen is unidentified. These data are taken from a study of T cell responses to AZD1222 COVID-19 vaccine. Study-level findings and limits: Reports say nearly half of spike-specific TCRs go after unmutated variant regions. Following two doses of AZD1222, Spike-specific TCR breadth and depth rose. Regions 160-218 and 743-854 dominated among vaccine-associated CD4 TCRs spanning spike.

The method was immunoSEQ multiplex PCR; TCRdb's version includes in-frame clones alone and lacks a portion of them. The sample lists around 160,000 clones; 94% were seen once. The TCR sequence derives from an adult in good health. This material consisted of peripheral blood, taken on day 0 of AZD1222 vaccination.

Here the CDR3 reads CASTRGDRTDTQYF. Here the CDR3 DNA reads TGTGCCAGCACCAGAGGGGACAGAACAGATACGCAGTATTTT. The chain uses TRBV9 and TRBJ2-3; 7 bases align to TRBD1. The CDR3 runs 14 residues. Germline lookup yields CDR1 SGDLS and CDR2 YYNGEE. Trimming removed 6 bases from V and 3 bases from J; junction bases left unmatched: 7.